The entry below describes one T cell receptor beta chain. Trimming cost V 4 bases and J 0 bases; bases outside gene matches: 10. CDR3 size: 17 residues. Germline loops: CDR1 SGHRS, CDR2 YFSETQ. Data came from immunoSEQ multiplex PCR; TCRdb stores just in-frame clones and leaves some out. The sample comprises approximately 79,000 clones, 85% of which are singletons, and around 2.9% rests with the top ten. This sample stems from a study of OX40 agonist ivuxolimab in advanced cancers. The clonotype comes from an adult with an advanced solid tumor such as melanoma, head and neck, liver or kidney cancer. The rearrangement joins TRBV5-1 to TRBJ1-3, with 7 nucleotides matching TRBD1. The source was CD4+ or CD8+ T cells sorted from blood, collected in a trial of the OX40 agonist ivuxolimab. CDR3 bases: TGCGCCAGCAGCCCCCTAGGGACAGACTTCTCTGGAAACACCATATATTTT. It codes for CASSPLGTDFSGNTIYF.